A single sample is the source of the 18 T cell receptor beta chains below, sequenced in a study of T cell responses to AZD1222 COVID-19 vaccine. Some clones are missing from TCRdb's copy, which holds only in-frame ones; the method was immunoSEQ multiplex PCR. Of under 150,000 clones listed, around nine tenths are singletons. The specimen was peripheral blood, collected on day 0 of AZD1222 vaccination. Source of these receptors: an adult in good health.

The chain combines TRBV9 with TRBJ1-1, with TRBD1 identical over 9 bases. CDR3 length: 17 amino acids. Germline V CDR1 and CDR2: SGDLS, YYNGEE. Unmatched junction bases numbered 9, after V lost 0 bases and J lost 3 bases. For the CDR3, the DNA is TGTGCCAGCAGCGTAGGAGGGACAGGGCTAAGGGACACTGAAGCTTTCTTT. It yields the protein CASSVGGTGLRDTEAFF.

CDR3 region: CASIPAGGGRQPQHF. The CDR3 bases are TGTGCCAGCATCCCCGCGGGGGGAGGCCGTCAGCCCCAGCATTTT. V gene TRBV6-2 or TRBV6-3 combines with J gene TRBJ1-5, with a tentative D call TRBD1 (5 bases). Germline V lookup: CDR1 MNHEY, CDR2 SVGEGT. The CDR3 has 15 amino acids. V lost 7 bases and J lost 6, with 19 bases in between.

This clone was observed a single time. V is TRBV19 and J is TRBJ1-4, with 7 bases fitting TRBD1. The germline V gene has CDR1 LNHDA and CDR2 SQIVND (reference sequence). Trimming removed 6 bases from V and 5 bases from J; junction bases left unmatched: 6. The CDR3 is made up of 14 amino acids. Written as DNA, the CDR3 is TGTGCCAGTAGGCCGGGACAGTGGAATGAAAAACTGTTTTTT. Translating gives CASRPGQWNEKLFF.

The V call is TRBV27, the J call TRBJ1-5; unclear D gene. Germline CDR1 MNHEY, CDR2 SMNVEV (reference sequence). Trimming stripped 8 bases from V and 3 bases from J, with 17 bases between. This CDR3 comprises 15 residues. The chain's CDR3 is CASADNPAPNQPQHF. In nucleotides, the CDR3 is TGTGCCAGCGCCGACAATCCGGCTCCCAATCAGCCCCAGCATTTT.

The chain uses TRBV9 and TRBJ2-2, with a possible D match to TRBD1 (6 bases). CDR1 SGDLS and CDR2 YYNGEE come from the germline V gene. The CDR3 runs to 16 residues. Trimming pared 2 bases from V and 2 bases from J, leaving 13 bases between. The CDR3 DNA follows: TGTGCCAGCAGCGTCCAGGGGCTCTCCAACACCGGGGAGCTGTTTTTT. Translating gives CASSVQGLSNTGELFF.

The chain carries TRBV5-5 and TRBJ1-1; D is perhaps TRBD1 (6 bases). CDR1 and CDR2 from the germline V gene are SGHKS and YYEKEE (reference sequence). This CDR3 region has 18 residues. The V gene lost 4 bases and the J gene lost 0 bases, with 22 bases spanning the gap. The CDR3 bases are TGTGCCAGCAGCCCAACATCCTTTAGGACAGCCATGAACACTGAAGCTTTCTTT. Amino acids: CASSPTSFRTAMNTEAFF.

This clone was detected only once. The CDR3 sequence: CATSPSAVTLPDTIYF. The CDR3 DNA reads TGTGCCACCAGCCCATCGGCCGTTACCCTCCCGGACACCATATATTTT. The chain employs TRBV15 and TRBJ1-3, with D uncertain. Trimming removed 5 bases at V and 8 bases at J, with 22 bases between. The germline V gene encodes CDR1 LNHNV and CDR2 YYDKDF (reference sequence). The CDR3 has 16 residues.

The V and J genes are TRBV6-1 and TRBJ2-5; 8 bases align to TRBD2. CDR1 is MNHNS, CDR2 SASEGT, per germline. The V gene end was trimmed by 4 bases and the J gene end by 2 bases; junction bases not matched to a gene: 12. CDR3 length: 17 residues. CDR3 sequence (DNA): TGTGCCAGCAGTGGCCCACTAGCGGCACCGCCACAAGAGACCCAGTACTTC. Translating it yields CASSGPLAAPPQETQYF.

The gene calls are TRBV19 and TRBJ2-1; tentative D call: TRBD1 (5 bases). Germline V gene sequence: CDR1 LNHDA, CDR2 SQIVND (reference sequence). V was pared by 4 bases and J by 0 bases, with 10 bases between. This CDR3 has 15 amino acids. The CDR3 spells CASSKDDSSYNEQFF. DNA for the CDR3: TGTGCCAGTAGTAAGGACGACAGCTCCTACAATGAGCAGTTCTTC.

V gene TRBV10-3 combines with J gene TRBJ1-5; D uncertain. The CDR3 has 16 residues. Trimming removed 4 bases from V and 0 bases from J, with 13 bases in between. The germline CDR1 and CDR2 sequences are ENHRY and SYGVKD. The CDR3: CAISGTAGDSNQPQHF. Written as DNA, the CDR3 is TGTGCCATCAGTGGGACCGCCGGCGATAGCAATCAGCCCCAGCATTTT.

The CDR3 sequence: CASSSKVEGATFEQYF. CDR3 bases: TGTGCCAGCAGCTCAAAGGTGGAGGGCGCGACTTTCGAGCAGTACTTC. The genes are TRBV7-6 and TRBJ2-7, with a tentative D call TRBD2 (6 bases). Trimming pared 4 bases from V and 6 bases from J, leaving 22 bases between. The CDR3 length is 16 residues. Per germline, CDR1 SGHVS and CDR2 FNYEAQ.

The V call is TRBV15, the J call TRBJ2-1; TRBD1 aligns across 7 bases. CDR3 length equals 14 residues. The germline V gene encodes CDR1 LNHNV and CDR2 YYDKDF (reference sequence). Germline trimming cut 0 bases from V and 13 bases from J; bases unmatched to any gene: 9. CDR3 in DNA: TGTGCCACCAGCAGAGATTTGGACAGGCCCGGTCAGTTCTTC. It specifies CATSRDLDRPGQFF.

The chain links TRBV5-4 to TRBJ1-2; D gene uncertain. Germline V gene sequence: CDR1 SGHNT, CDR2 YYREEE (reference sequence). This CDR3 comprises 13 residues. Trimming removed 0 bases from V and 7 bases from J, with 10 bases in between. The CDR3 here is CASSLDDWGGYTF. The CDR3 DNA follows: TGTGCCAGCAGCTTGGATGATTGGGGTGGCTACACCTTC.

The V and J genes are TRBV5-8 and TRBJ1-1, with D hard to call. The CDR3 spans 15 residues. CDR1 is SGHTS and CDR2 is YDEGEE in the germline V gene. V was clipped by 0 bases and J by 2 bases, with 11 bases between them. The DNA for the CDR3 is TGTGCCAGCAGCTTGGTCGTGGCGGATAACACTGAAGCTTTCTTT. This sequence encodes CASSLVVADNTEAFF.

V usage is TRBV28 and J usage is TRBJ2-1; possibly TRBD1 for D (6 bases). The CDR3 covers 16 residues. Germline CDR1 reads MDHEN; CDR2 reads SYDVKM. Trimming took 6 bases from V and 2 from J, leaving 17 bases between them. The CDR3 DNA follows: TGTGCCAGCAGGATACAGGGCCCTGTTACCTACAATGAGCAGTTCTTC. Its translation: CASRIQGPVTYNEQFF.

In this sample, this clone turned up once. This rearrangement joins TRBV9 to TRBJ1-1; possible D gene TRBD1, 5 bases. The CDR3 runs 15 residues. The germline CDR1 and CDR2 sequences are SGDLS and YYNGEE. Trimming removed 0 bases from V and 11 bases from J, with 20 bases in between. The CDR3 DNA sequence: TGTGCCAGCAGCGTAGCTGATCGGAGGGGCGCGGGGGCTTTCTTT. Translated, it gives CASSVADRRGAGAFF.

The sample holds one count of this clone. This chain joins TRBV12-3 or TRBV12-4 and TRBJ2-7; a weak D match, TRBD2 (5 bases). Trimming took off 0 bases at V and 7 bases at J, with 10 bases between the two ends. This CDR3 has 13 amino acids. CDR3 sequence: CASSLAKRGEQYF. The CDR3 DNA reads as TGTGCCAGCAGTTTAGCGAAACGAGGGGAGCAGTACTTC.

V usage is TRBV11-2 and J usage is TRBJ1-2; D may be TRBD1 (6 bases). Trimming took off 5 bases at V and 4 bases at J, with 17 bases between the two ends. The V gene's germline CDR1 is SGHAT and CDR2 FQNNGV. This CDR3 has 15 residues. Here the CDR3 reads CASSPSVGGPYGYTF. CDR3 nucleotides: TGTGCCAGCAGCCCCAGTGTGGGGGGGCCCTATGGCTACACCTTC.